This TCR beta chain was obtained from a study of shared clonotypes between healthy human individuals. Some clones are missing from TCRdb's copy, which holds only in-frame ones; the method was immunoSEQ multiplex PCR. The repertoire holds some 2,500,000 clones, with 80% to 95% as singletons. Every one of the donors was a Caucasian adult that lived in Nashville, Tennessee. Losses at the gene ends were 3 bases for V and 4 bases for J; bases not matched to a gene: 5. Germline lookup yields CDR1 SQVTM and CDR2 ANQGSEA. CDR3 length: 14 amino acids. Study-level points and caveats: Some clonotypes were shared by all four sorted-subset donors, while others were not shared. The non-shared ones had lower generation probabilities than the shared ones.

This clone was counted a single time. Antigen unknown. The origin of this receptor is a man aged 18 to 29 in good health. Some clones in this sample may be carry-over from other donors' samples. This chain uses TRBV29-1 with TRBJ2-1; TRBD2 aligns across 8 bases. Input material: naive CD4+ T cells from PBMCs. As for subset: CD45RA+ positively selected. The DNA for the CDR3 is TGCAGCGTTGAGCAACTAGCGGAGTACAATGAGCAGTTCTTC. This encodes CSVEQLAEYNEQFF.